The next 10 T cell receptor beta chains were all read from a single sample in a study of technical replicates of blood from a handful of donors. TCRdb keeps only in-frame clones here, not all; method: immunoSEQ multiplex PCR. The sample holds 55,000 to 60,000 clones, over 85% seen once. The sequencing sample was made of PBMCs. The receptors stem from a human donor in good health. Some clones in this sample may be carry-over from other donors' samples.

This chain joins TRBV21-1 and TRBJ1-5. TRBV21-1 is given as a pseudogene. The CDR3 is 14 amino acids. CDR3 in DNA: TGTGCCAGCAGCTCCGGGTGCCCTAATCAGCCCCAGCATTTT. It codes for CASSSGCPNQPQHF.

V usage is TRBV6-1 and J usage is TRBJ2-6; 8 bases map to TRBD1. The CDR3 loop spans 19 amino acids. Germline CDR1 reads MNHNS; CDR2 reads SASEGT. V lost 2 bases and J lost 2; bases outside the gene matches: 11. The CDR3 here is CASSEFWDRTAPGANVLTF. CDR3 DNA: TGTGCCAGCAGTGAATTTTGGGACAGGACCGCCCCTGGGGCCAACGTCCTGACTTTC.

V usage is TRBV7-6 and J usage is TRBJ2-3, with 8 bases that match TRBD2. Looked up from germline, CDR1 is SGHVS and CDR2 is FNYEAQ. V trimming: 1 base; J trimming: 4 bases; junction bases outside the gene matches: 4. This CDR3 is built from 15 residues. The CDR3 DNA is TGTGCCAGCAGCTTAGTGGCGGGAGGTCCAGATACGCAGTATTTT. This gives the protein CASSLVAGGPDTQYF.

The CDR3 loop reads CASSSRGGDRFTPLHF. CDR3 in DNA: TGTGCCAGCAGCTCAAGAGGGGGGGACAGGTTTACACCCCTCCACTTT. This chain joins TRBV7-8 and TRBJ1-6; TRBD1 agrees at 8 bases. This CDR3 is 16 amino acids long. Trimming cost V 4 bases and J 11 bases; bases outside gene matches: 13. CDR1 SGHVS and CDR2 FQNEAQ come from the germline V gene.

J is TRBJ1-2 and V is TRBV4-2; 9 positions agree with TRBD1. The germline gives CDR1 LGHNA, CDR2 YNFKEQ. J was trimmed by 3 bases and V by 1 base; bases with no gene match: 3. The CDR3 totals 15 residues. The CDR3 sequence is CASSQAGQGYYGYTF. The DNA for the CDR3 is TGTGCCAGCAGCCAAGCGGGACAGGGTTACTATGGCTACACCTTC.

The CDR3 loop reads CASSGPEGSNQPQHF. The CDR3 coding sequence is TGTGCCAGCAGCGGACCGGAGGGGTCCAATCAGCCCCAGCATTTT. V and J are TRBV7-9 and TRBJ1-5, with D maybe TRBD1 (5 bases). The ends were cut back, 5 bases at V and 3 bases at J, with 14 bases in the middle. The CDR3 runs to 15 residues. CDR1 and CDR2 (germline): SEHNR, FQNEAQ (reference sequence).

The chain employs TRBV5-1 and TRBJ2-3; perhaps TRBD2 as D (6 bases). The length of the CDR3 is 14 residues. V lost 3 bases and J 4 bases, leaving 12 bases between the germline ends. CDR1 is SGHRS and CDR2 is YFSETQ in the germline V gene. Written as DNA, the CDR3 is TGCGCCAGCAGCTCGGGGGAACTTTCAGATACGCAGTATTTT. Translation gives CASSSGELSDTQYF.

V gene TRBV4-3 combines with J gene TRBJ2-7; TRBD2 agrees at 10 bases. This CDR3 comprises 16 residues. Germline V lookup: CDR1 LGHNA, CDR2 YSLEER. J lost 2 bases, V lost 0 bases, and 4 bases had no gene match. In DNA form, the CDR3 reads TGCGCCAGCAGCCAAGATTTACTAGCGGGGACCTACGAGCAGTACTTC. Translated, it gives CASSQDLLAGTYEQYF.

This chain uses TRBV7-2 with TRBJ2-7; TRBD2 matches 13 bases. CDR3 length: 15 residues. The ends lost 4 bases at V and 7 bases at J; junction bases unmatched: 7. Germline V gene lookup returns CDR1 SGHTA and CDR2 FQGNSA. The DNA for the CDR3 is TGTGCCAGCAGCTCCCGACTAGCGGGGGGTGGTGAGCAGTACTTC. It is translated as CASSSRLAGGGEQYF.

This clone came up once. The chain combines TRBV30 with TRBJ2-1; the match to TRBD2 covers 7 bases. The CDR3 is made up of 13 amino acids. Germline CDR1 and CDR2: GTSNPN and SVGIG (reference sequence). Unmatched junction bases numbered 7, after V lost 4 bases and J lost 7 bases. The CDR3 DNA is TGTGCCTGGACCCTATTTAGCGGGAATGAGCAGTTCTTC. It encodes CAWTLFSGNEQFF.